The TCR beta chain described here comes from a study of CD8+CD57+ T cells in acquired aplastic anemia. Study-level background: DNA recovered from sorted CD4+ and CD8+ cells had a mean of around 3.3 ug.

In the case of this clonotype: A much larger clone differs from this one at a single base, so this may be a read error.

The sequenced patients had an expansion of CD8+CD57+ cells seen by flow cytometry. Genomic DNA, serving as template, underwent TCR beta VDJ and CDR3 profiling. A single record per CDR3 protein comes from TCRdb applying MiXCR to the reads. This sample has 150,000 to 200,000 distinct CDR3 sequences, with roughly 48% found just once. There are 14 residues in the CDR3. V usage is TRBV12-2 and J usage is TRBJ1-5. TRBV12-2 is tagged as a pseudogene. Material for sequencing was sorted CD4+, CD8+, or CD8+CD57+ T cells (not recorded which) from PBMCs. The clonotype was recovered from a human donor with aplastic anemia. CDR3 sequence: CASRPARRGLPQHF. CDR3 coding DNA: TGTGCAAGTCGCCCAGCCCGGAGAGGGCTGCCCCAGCATTTT.